This T cell receptor beta chain was documented in a study of circulating and synovial CD4+ cells in juvenile arthritis. Study conclusions and caveats: Bulk blood CD4 repertoires were more diverse than these. T cell genome counts differed by at least an order of magnitude between CPL and CD4 samples.

Profiling relied on immunoSEQ multiplex PCR, and the TCRdb table lists in-frame clones only, not all of them. The table includes over 30,000 clones, around 96% detected once. The CDR3 contains 14 residues. CDR1 is KGHSH, CDR2 LQKENI, per germline. With V trimmed by 0 bases and J by 7 bases, 5 bases remained unmatched. This clone occurred a few times. Its specificity is unknown. The clonotype originates from a human donor with juvenile idiopathic arthritis. The genes are TRBV18 and TRBJ1-2, with 7 positions matching TRBD1. The sequenced sample was CD4+ T cells from blood. CDR3 amino acids: CASSPPTGTTGYTF. In DNA, the CDR3 is TGTGCCAGCTCACCACCGACAGGGACAACTGGCTACACCTTC.